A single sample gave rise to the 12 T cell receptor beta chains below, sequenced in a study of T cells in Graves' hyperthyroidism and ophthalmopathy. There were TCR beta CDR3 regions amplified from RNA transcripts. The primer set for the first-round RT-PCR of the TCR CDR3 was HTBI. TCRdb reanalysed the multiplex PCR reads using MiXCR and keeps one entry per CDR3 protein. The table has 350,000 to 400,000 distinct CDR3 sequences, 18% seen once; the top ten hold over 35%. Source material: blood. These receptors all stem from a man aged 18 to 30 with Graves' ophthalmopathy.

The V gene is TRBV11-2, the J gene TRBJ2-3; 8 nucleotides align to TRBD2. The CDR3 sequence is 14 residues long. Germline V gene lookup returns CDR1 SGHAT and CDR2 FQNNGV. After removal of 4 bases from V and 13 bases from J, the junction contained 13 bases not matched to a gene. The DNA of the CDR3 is TGTGCCAGCAGCTCCGACACGCCCGGGACTAGTGAGTATTTT. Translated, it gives CASSSDTPGTSEYF.

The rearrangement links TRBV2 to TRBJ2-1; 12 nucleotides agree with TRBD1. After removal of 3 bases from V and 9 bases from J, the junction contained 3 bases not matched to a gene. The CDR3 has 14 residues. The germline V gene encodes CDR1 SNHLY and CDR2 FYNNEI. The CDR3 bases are TGTGCCAGCAGTGACGGGACAGGGGGCAGTGAGCAGTTCTTC. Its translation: CASSDGTGGSEQFF.

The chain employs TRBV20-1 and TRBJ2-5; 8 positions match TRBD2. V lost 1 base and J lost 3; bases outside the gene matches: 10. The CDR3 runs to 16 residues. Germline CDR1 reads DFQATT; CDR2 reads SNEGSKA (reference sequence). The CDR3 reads CSARAPWLAGKETQYF. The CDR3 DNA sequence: TGCAGTGCTAGAGCCCCCTGGCTAGCGGGCAAAGAGACCCAGTACTTC.

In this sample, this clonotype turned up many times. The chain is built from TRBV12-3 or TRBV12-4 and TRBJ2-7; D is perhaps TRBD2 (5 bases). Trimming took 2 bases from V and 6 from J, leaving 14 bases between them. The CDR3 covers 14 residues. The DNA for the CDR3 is TGTGCCAGCAGTTTACTCGACGGGGTCGGCGAGCAGTACTTC. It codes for CASSLLDGVGEQYF.

The CDR3: CSARDRASGGAEQFF. CDR3 coding DNA: TGCAGTGCTAGAGATCGTGCTAGCGGGGGGGCTGAGCAGTTCTTC. The chain has TRBV20-1 and TRBJ2-1; 12 nucleotides line up with TRBD2. The CDR3 totals 15 residues. Looked up from germline, CDR1 is DFQATT and CDR2 is SNEGSKA (reference sequence). J gave up 9 bases and V 0 bases, and 6 bases lay outside the gene matches.

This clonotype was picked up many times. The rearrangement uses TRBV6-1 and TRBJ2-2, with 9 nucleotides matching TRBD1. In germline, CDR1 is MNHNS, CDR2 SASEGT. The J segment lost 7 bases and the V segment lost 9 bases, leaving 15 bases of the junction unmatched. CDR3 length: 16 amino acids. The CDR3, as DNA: TGTGCCAGATGCTTAATGGGACAGGGTATGGGCGGGGAGCTGTTTTTT. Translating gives CARCLMGQGMGGELFF.

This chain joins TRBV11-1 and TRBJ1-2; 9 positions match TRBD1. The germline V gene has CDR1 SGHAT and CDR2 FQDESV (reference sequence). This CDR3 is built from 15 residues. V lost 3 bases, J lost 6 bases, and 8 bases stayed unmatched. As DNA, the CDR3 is TGTGCCAGCAGCTTCAAAGGACAGGGGAAGGATGGCTACACCTTC. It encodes CASSFKGQGKDGYTF.

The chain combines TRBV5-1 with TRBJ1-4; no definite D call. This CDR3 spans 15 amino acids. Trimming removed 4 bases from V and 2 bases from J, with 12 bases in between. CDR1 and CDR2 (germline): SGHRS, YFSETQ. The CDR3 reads CASSLTGMTNEKLFF. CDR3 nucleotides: TGCGCCAGCAGCCTCACCGGGATGACTAATGAAAAACTGTTTTTT.

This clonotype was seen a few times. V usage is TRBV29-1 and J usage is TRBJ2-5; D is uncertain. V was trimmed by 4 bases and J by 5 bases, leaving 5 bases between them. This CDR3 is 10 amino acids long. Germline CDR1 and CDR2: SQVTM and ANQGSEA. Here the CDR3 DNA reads TGCAGCGTTGCCGGGGAGACCCAGTACTTC. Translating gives CSVAGETQYF.

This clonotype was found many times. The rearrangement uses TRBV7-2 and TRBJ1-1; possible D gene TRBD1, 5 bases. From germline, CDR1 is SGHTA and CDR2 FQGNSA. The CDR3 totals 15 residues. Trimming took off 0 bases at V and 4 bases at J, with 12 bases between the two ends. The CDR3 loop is CASSLARGVSTEAFF. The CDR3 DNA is TGTGCCAGCAGCTTAGCGCGGGGCGTATCCACTGAAGCTTTCTTT.

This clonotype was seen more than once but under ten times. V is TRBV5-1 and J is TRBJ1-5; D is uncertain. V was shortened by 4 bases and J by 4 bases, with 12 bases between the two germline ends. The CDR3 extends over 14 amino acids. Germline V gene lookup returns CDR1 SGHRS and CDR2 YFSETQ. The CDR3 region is CASSPWTGNQPQHF. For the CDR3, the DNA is TGCGCCAGCAGCCCCTGGACGGGAAATCAGCCCCAGCATTTT.

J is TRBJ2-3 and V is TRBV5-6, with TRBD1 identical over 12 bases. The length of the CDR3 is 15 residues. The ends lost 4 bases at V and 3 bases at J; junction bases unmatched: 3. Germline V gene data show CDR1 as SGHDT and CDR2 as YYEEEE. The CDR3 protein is CASSRDRGLTDTQYF. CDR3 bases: TGTGCCAGCAGCCGGGACAGGGGGCTAACAGATACGCAGTATTTT.